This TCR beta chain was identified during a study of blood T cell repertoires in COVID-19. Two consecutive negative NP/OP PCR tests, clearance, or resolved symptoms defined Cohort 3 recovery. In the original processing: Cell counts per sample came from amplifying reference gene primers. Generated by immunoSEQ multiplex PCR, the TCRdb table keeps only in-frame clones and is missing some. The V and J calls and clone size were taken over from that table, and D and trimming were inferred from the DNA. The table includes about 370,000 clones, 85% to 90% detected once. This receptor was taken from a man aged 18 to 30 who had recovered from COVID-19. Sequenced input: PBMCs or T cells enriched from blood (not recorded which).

DNA for the CDR3: TGCGCCAGCAGCCGTGAGGGTGGGAGCACCATATATTTT. Residues: CASSREGGSTIYF. The V call is TRBV4-1, the J call TRBJ1-3; D is uncertain. Germline assignment: CDR1 MGHRA and CDR2 YSYEKL. Trimming left V 4 bases short and J 9 bases short, with 13 bases between. The CDR3 is 13 amino acids.